This entry features one TCR beta chain sequence. Sequencing was performed with immunoSEQ multiplex PCR; in TCRdb, only in-frame clones are kept and a portion is missing. The sample has 14,000 or so clones, about 33% seen once. These data belong to a study of tumour-infiltrating T cells in Burkitt lymphoma. Sequenced sample: tumor tissue. The TCR sequence derives from a human donor with diffuse large B-cell lymphoma.

This CDR3 reads CASSHGTGTGSYEQYF. CDR3 nucleotides: TGTGCCAGCAGCCATGGCACCGGGACAGGGTCCTACGAGCAGTACTTC. The chain uses TRBV4-2 and TRBJ2-7; 9 nucleotides match TRBD1. V trimming: 3 bases; J trimming: 1 base; junction bases outside the gene matches: 7. The CDR3 is 16 residues long. The germline gives CDR1 LGHNA, CDR2 YNFKEQ.